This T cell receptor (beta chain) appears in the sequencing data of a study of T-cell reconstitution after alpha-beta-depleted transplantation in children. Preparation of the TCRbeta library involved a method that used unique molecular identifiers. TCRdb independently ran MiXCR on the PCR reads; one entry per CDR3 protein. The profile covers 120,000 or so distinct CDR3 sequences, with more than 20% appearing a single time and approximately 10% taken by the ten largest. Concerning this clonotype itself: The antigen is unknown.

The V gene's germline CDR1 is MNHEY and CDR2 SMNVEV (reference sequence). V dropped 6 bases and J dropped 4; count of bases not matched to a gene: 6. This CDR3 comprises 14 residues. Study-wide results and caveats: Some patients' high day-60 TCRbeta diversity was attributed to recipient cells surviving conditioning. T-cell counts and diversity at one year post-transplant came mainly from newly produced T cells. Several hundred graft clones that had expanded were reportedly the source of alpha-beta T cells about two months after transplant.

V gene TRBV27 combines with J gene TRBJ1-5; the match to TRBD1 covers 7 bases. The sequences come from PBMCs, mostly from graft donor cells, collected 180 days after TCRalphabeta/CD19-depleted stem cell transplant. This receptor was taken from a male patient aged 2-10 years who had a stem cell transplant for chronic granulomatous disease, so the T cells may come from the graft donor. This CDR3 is CASRLQGGNQPQHF. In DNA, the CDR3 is TGTGCCAGCAGACTTCAGGGGGGGAATCAGCCCCAGCATTTT.